This TCR beta chain emerged from a study of cytomegalovirus exposure and HLA in healthy donors. General study results and limits: Some V segments, TRBV6-2 and TRBV6-3 among them, were indistinguishable and were therefore excluded.

This clone has a handful of counts. Its antigen is not identified. This CDR3 comprises 14 residues. Germline V CDR1 and CDR2: LNHNV, YYDKDF (reference sequence). V dropped 1 base and J dropped 5 bases, with 11 bases sitting between them. Primers included in the PCR were 60 Vbeta and 13 Jbeta primers. Libraries were prepared by immunoSEQ multiplex PCR; TCRdb keeps only in-frame clonotypes and omits some of them. The sample holds about 89,000 clones, about 75% seen once. Sequenced: PBMCs. The V and J genes are TRBV15 and TRBJ1-1, with D perhaps matching TRBD1 (5 bases). The receptor's source is a man younger than 45 in good health and CMV-seropositive. The CDR3 region is CATSRARRGTEAFF. The CDR3 bases are TGTGCCACCAGCAGAGCACGGCGGGGGACTGAAGCTTTCTTT.